This T cell receptor beta chain was captured in a study of CD8+CD57+ T cells in acquired aplastic anemia. TCR beta VDJ and CDR3 profiling used genomic DNA as template. TCRdb processed the reads anew with MiXCR; each CDR3 protein has one entry. The sample consists of around 220,000 distinct CDR3 sequences, under 50% of them appearing once. Patients who underwent sequencing had shown CD8+CD57+ cell expansion by flow cytometry. Each patient gave a blood sample that was collected before any therapy had been received. This clonotype was recorded at least ten times. A read error may produce the germline difference seen at one junction end. This sequence originates from a human donor with aplastic anemia. The specimen sequenced was sorted CD4+, CD8+, or CD8+CD57+ T cells (not recorded which) from PBMCs.

The CDR3 here is CASSSLAGREYSEQFF. The CDR3 DNA reads TGTGCCAGCAGCTCGTTAGCGGGGAGGGAATACAGTGAGCAGTTCTTC. The genes are TRBV7-3 and TRBJ2-1; 8 bases match TRBD2. Germline assignment: CDR1 SGHTA and CDR2 FQGTGA. The CDR3 sequence is 16 residues long.